This TCR beta chain was sequenced during a study of blood T cell repertoires in COVID-19. At the level of the study: The cDNA or gDNA used as material had been derived from T cells, B-cell-depleted T cells, or PBMCs.

Data came from immunoSEQ multiplex PCR; TCRdb stores just in-frame clones and leaves some out. The sample includes tens of thousands of clones, nearly 90% seen only once; the top ten take around 3.5%. This clone has just a few counts. V lost 4 bases to trimming and J lost 7 bases, with 17 bases between them. Germline V gives CDR1 SGHRS, CDR2 YFSETQ. The CDR3 has 15 amino acids. Sequenced sample: peripheral blood. The gene calls are TRBV5-1 and TRBJ1-4; a possible D gene is TRBD1 (6 bases). The clonotype originates from a man aged 45 to 65 with active COVID-19. The CDR3 reads CASSVNRVSGEKLFF. For the CDR3, the DNA is TGCGCCAGCAGCGTGAACAGGGTTTCGGGTGAAAAACTGTTTTTT.